The rows below give T cell receptor beta chains drawn from one sample of a study of blood T cell repertoires in COVID-19. TCRdb's copy holds only in-frame clones and misses some; the assay was immunoSEQ multiplex PCR. The sample contains approximately 60,000 clones, about 87% of which appear only once. The source material was peripheral blood. These receptors all stem from a man aged 55 to 70 with active or convalescent COVID-19. The CDR3 runs from the conserved cysteine through the conserved F or W. D genes are given only for firm matches. Some rows have no size entry. The others give once, few or many, or a class for an expanded clone.

clone_size: -; v_call: TRBV30; j_call: TRBJ1-5; d_call: -; cdr3_nt: TGTGCCTGGAGCCCGAGCCGAAGCAATCAGCCCCAGCATTTT; cdr3_aa: CAWSPSRSNQPQHF
clone_size: -; v_call: TRBV11-1; j_call: TRBJ2-3; d_call: TRBD2; cdr3_nt: TGTGCCAGCAGCTTACGTAGCGGGGGTAACACAGATACGCAGTATTTT; cdr3_aa: CASSLRSGGNTDTQYF
clone_size: -; v_call: TRBV5-4; j_call: TRBJ2-1; d_call: TRBD2; cdr3_nt: TGTGCCAGCAGCCCCGGACTAGCGGGATCCTCCTACAATGAGCAGTTCTTC; cdr3_aa: CASSPGLAGSSYNEQFF
clone_size: -; v_call: TRBV29-1; j_call: TRBJ2-5; d_call: TRBD1; cdr3_nt: TGCAGCGTTGAAGACGGGACAGGGAGACAAGAGACCCAGTACTTC; cdr3_aa: CSVEDGTGRQETQYF
clone_size: -; v_call: TRBV7-9; j_call: TRBJ1-1; d_call: TRBD1; cdr3_nt: TGTGCCAGCAGTTCTAGACAGGGAGGAACCATGAACACTGAAGCTTTCTTT; cdr3_aa: CASSSRQGGTMNTEAFF
clone_size: -; v_call: TRBV5-1; j_call: TRBJ2-3; d_call: -; cdr3_nt: TGCGCCAGCAGCCCTACTTTGGCAGGGAGCACAGATACGCAGTATTTT; cdr3_aa: CASSPTLAGSTDTQYF
clone_size: -; v_call: TRBV18; j_call: TRBJ1-1; d_call: -; cdr3_nt: TGTGCCAGCTCACCCGGCGGGAGAATGTCTGAAGCTTTCTTT; cdr3_aa: CASSPGGRMSEAFF
clone_size: few; v_call: TRBV7-9; j_call: TRBJ2-7; d_call: -; cdr3_nt: TGTGCCAGCAGCCGGGGACACGGGATCTACGAGCAGTACTTC; cdr3_aa: CASSRGHGIYEQYF
clone_size: -; v_call: TRBV7-2; j_call: TRBJ2-2; d_call: TRBD1; cdr3_nt: TGTGCCAGCAGAAATGGACAGGAACGCACCGGGGAGCTGTTTTTT; cdr3_aa: CASRNGQERTGELFF
clone_size: -; v_call: TRBV6-5; j_call: TRBJ2-7; d_call: TRBD1; cdr3_nt: TGTGCCAGCAGCTCCGAGACAGGGGGCAGCTACGAGCAGTACTTC; cdr3_aa: CASSSETGGSYEQYF
clone_size: -; v_call: TRBV7-2; j_call: TRBJ1-1; d_call: -; cdr3_nt: TGTGCCAGCAGCTTAGGGGGGGGGTTGAGGAACACTGAAGCTTTCTTT; cdr3_aa: CASSLGGGLRNTEAFF
clone_size: -; v_call: TRBV28; j_call: TRBJ1-2; d_call: TRBD1; cdr3_nt: TGTGCCAGCAGTTTTGCGGGACAGCCCTATGGCTACACCTTC; cdr3_aa: CASSFAGQPYGYTF
clone_size: -; v_call: TRBV6-2/TRBV6-3; j_call: TRBJ2-3; d_call: -; cdr3_nt: TGTGCCAGCAGTCGGACGGGGGGCACAGATACGCAGTATTTT; cdr3_aa: CASSRTGGTDTQYF
clone_size: once; v_call: TRBV14; j_call: TRBJ1-1; d_call: -; cdr3_nt: TGTGCCAGCAGCCAAATCACAGGGAGCACTGAAGCTTTCTTT; cdr3_aa: CASSQITGSTEAFF
clone_size: -; v_call: TRBV27; j_call: TRBJ2-4; d_call: TRBD1; cdr3_nt: TGTGCCAGCAGTTCGACAGGGTCGGTGGGGCGAGGGAACATTCAGTACTTC; cdr3_aa: CASSSTGSVGRGNIQYF
clone_size: -; v_call: TRBV5-1; j_call: TRBJ1-1; d_call: TRBD1; cdr3_nt: TGCGCCAGCAGCTCCCGACAGGGTTCCACTGAAGCTTTCTTT; cdr3_aa: CASSSRQGSTEAFF
clone_size: -; v_call: TRBV28; j_call: TRBJ2-3; d_call: -; cdr3_nt: TGTGCCAGCAGCTACGGGGGTACGCAGTATTTT; cdr3_aa: CASSYGGTQYF
clone_size: -; v_call: TRBV5-5; j_call: TRBJ2-5; d_call: -; cdr3_nt: TGTGCCAGCAGCTTTGGGCTGTCCAAGGAGACCCAGTACTTC; cdr3_aa: CASSFGLSKETQYF
clone_size: -; v_call: TRBV5-1; j_call: TRBJ2-7; d_call: TRBD2; cdr3_nt: TGCGCCAGCAGCCGGGGGTCTAGCGGGGGAAGCGAGCAGTACTTC; cdr3_aa: CASSRGSSGGSEQYF
clone_size: -; v_call: TRBV7-2; j_call: TRBJ2-1; d_call: -; cdr3_nt: TGTGCCAGCAGCACCCACTCCGGTCGCTCTTACAATGAGCAGTTCTTC; cdr3_aa: CASSTHSGRSYNEQFF
clone_size: -; v_call: TRBV5-1; j_call: TRBJ1-4; d_call: TRBD1; cdr3_nt: TGCGCCAGCAGCTACGCGGGACAGGGAGGAGATTCGAATCTGTTTTTT; cdr3_aa: CASSYAGQGGDSNLFF
clone_size: -; v_call: TRBV19; j_call: TRBJ2-7; d_call: TRBD2; cdr3_nt: TGTGCCAGTAGTATCGGACTAGCGGCCTACGAGCAGTACTTC; cdr3_aa: CASSIGLAAYEQYF
clone_size: few; v_call: TRBV27; j_call: TRBJ1-1; d_call: TRBD1; cdr3_nt: TGTGCCAGCACCGGCCGGGACAGGAACACTGAAGCTTTCTTT; cdr3_aa: CASTGRDRNTEAFF
clone_size: -; v_call: TRBV3-1/TRBV3-2; j_call: TRBJ2-2; d_call: TRBD2; cdr3_nt: TGTGCCAGCAGCCAAACTAGCGGGAGTAACACCGGGGAGCTGTTTTTT; cdr3_aa: CASSQTSGSNTGELFF
clone_size: -; v_call: TRBV3-1/TRBV3-2; j_call: TRBJ2-7; d_call: -; cdr3_nt: TGTGCCACGATGGGGGGACCCTACGAGCAGTACTTC; cdr3_aa: CATMGGPYEQYF
clone_size: -; v_call: TRBV4-1; j_call: TRBJ2-2; d_call: TRBD1; cdr3_nt: TGCGCCAGCAGCCAAGGGCCAGGGGGCAACACCGGGGAGCTGTTTTTT; cdr3_aa: CASSQGPGGNTGELFF
clone_size: -; v_call: TRBV5-1; j_call: TRBJ2-5; d_call: -; cdr3_nt: TGCGCCAGCAGCCAGGGTCAGGAGACCCAGTACTTC; cdr3_aa: CASSQGQETQYF
clone_size: -; v_call: TRBV12-3/TRBV12-4; j_call: TRBJ2-5; d_call: -; cdr3_nt: TGTGCCAGCAGCCCGAATCCGGGAGAGACCCAGTACTTC; cdr3_aa: CASSPNPGETQYF
clone_size: -; v_call: TRBV4-2; j_call: TRBJ1-4; d_call: -; cdr3_nt: TGTGCCAGCAGCCAAGATCTGACGGCAGGGAATGAAAAACTGTTTTTT; cdr3_aa: CASSQDLTAGNEKLFF